This is a list of T cell receptor beta chains from one sample in a study of OX40 agonist ivuxolimab in advanced cancers. The data were produced by immunoSEQ multiplex PCR, yet TCRdb's version contains in-frame clones alone and is incomplete. The data show 70,000 to 85,000 clones, 70% to 90% seen once. Source: CD4+ or CD8+ T cells sorted from blood, taken in a trial of the OX40 agonist ivuxolimab. All receptors come from an adult with an advanced solid tumor such as melanoma, head and neck, liver or kidney cancer. Both conserved end residues are part of each CDR3. D genes are given only for firm matches. Not every row has a clone size; where given, it reads once, few, many or a size class.

-,16,TRBJ2-2,TRBV15,-,TGTGCCACCAGCAGAAGAGACAGGGAGGACACCGGGGAGCTGTTTTTT,CATSRRDREDTGELFF
-,11,TRBJ2-1,TRBV7-2,-,TGTGCCAGCAGCTTAGGGGGGAGGTGGTTCTTC,CASSLGGRWFF
-,13,TRBJ2-5,TRBV14,-,TGTGCCAGCAGCCAAGTAGGGACAGAGACCCAGTACTTC,CASSQVGTETQYF
TRBD2,15,TRBJ2-1,TRBV4-2,-,TGTGCCAGCAGCCAAGGGGCGGGAGATCGCAATGAGCAGTTCTTC,CASSQGAGDRNEQFF
-,17,TRBJ1-5,TRBV18,-,TGTGCCAGCTCACCACGGGGGTTTAGAGAGGGCAATCAGCCCCAGCATTTT,CASSPRGFREGNQPQHF
TRBD2,15,TRBJ2-7,TRBV4-2,-,TGTGCCAGCAGCCCGTATGAGGCGGGAGAACAAGAGCAGTACTTC,CASSPYEAGEQEQYF
TRBD2,16,TRBJ2-2,TRBV7-3,-,TGTGCCAGCAGCCGGACTAGCGGGAGGGCCGCTGGGGAGCTGTTTTTT,CASSRTSGRAAGELFF
-,13,TRBJ1-2,TRBV7-9,-,TGTGCCAGCAGCTTAGGAAAGGATGGAGGCTACACCTTC,CASSLGKDGGYTF
TRBD1,13,TRBJ1-1,TRBV6-6,few,TGTGCCAGCAGCGTGGGACAGGGGGTTGAAGCTTTCTTT,CASSVGQGVEAFF
TRBD1,15,TRBJ1-5,TRBV5-1,-,TGCGCCAGCAGCTTGTGGGACAGGGGCGATCAGCCCCAGCATTTT,CASSLWDRGDQPQHF
-,15,TRBJ2-1,TRBV7-2,-,TGTGCCAGCACCTGGGACCCGAGCTCCTACAATGAGCAGTTCTTC,CASTWDPSSYNEQFF
-,16,TRBJ2-7,TRBV27,-,TGTGCCAGCAGTTTGATGCATCCGGGACTCGCTTACGAGCAGTACTTC,CASSLMHPGLAYEQYF
-,16,TRBJ2-3,TRBV7-3,-,TGTGCCAGCAGCTTAACCGGGGACGGGGGCACAGATACGCAGTATTTT,CASSLTGDGGTDTQYF
TRBD2,16,TRBJ2-1,TRBV19,-,TGTGCCAGTAGTATATCTAGCGGCGGCTCCTACAATGAGCAGTTCTTC,CASSISSGGSYNEQFF
-,15,TRBJ1-1,TRBV19,-,TGTGCCAGTAGTATAAGGGGGTACGTGAACACTGAAGCTTTCTTT,CASSIRGYVNTEAFF
-,13,TRBJ1-1,TRBV6-5,-,TGTGCCAGCACCAAACCTGGGGGCACTGAAGCTTTCTTT,CASTKPGGTEAFF
-,14,TRBJ2-2,TRBV11-2,-,TGTGCCAGCAGCTTAGGAAGAGAAACCGGGGAGCTGTTTTTT,CASSLGRETGELFF
-,16,TRBJ2-7,TRBV7-2,-,TGTGCCAGCAGCTTAGTCGGCGGAGGTAAAACCTACGAGCAGTACTTC,CASSLVGGGKTYEQYF
TRBD1,16,TRBJ2-7,TRBV27,-,TGTGCCAGCAGTTTATATCCGGGACAGGGCAAAGGGGAGCAGTACTTC,CASSLYPGQGKGEQYF
TRBD2,17,TRBJ2-1,TRBV5-4,-,TGTGCCAGCAGCTTGGTGGGGGGGAAGAGCTCCTACAATGAGCAGTTCTTC,CASSLVGGKSSYNEQFF
-,15,TRBJ1-4,TRBV6-5,-,TGTGCCAGCAGTTACCTCGGGGGGCTTGGTGAAAAACTGTTTTTT,CASSYLGGLGEKLFF
-,12,TRBJ1-1,TRBV29-1,once,TGCAGCGTAAAAAGGGGGAATACTGAAGCTTTCTTT,CSVKRGNTEAFF
-,16,TRBJ1-1,TRBV19,-,TGTGCCAGTAGTAAAGGGCGGACCGCGATGAACACTGAAGCTTTCTTT,CASSKGRTAMNTEAFF
-,13,TRBJ1-1,TRBV7-9,-,TGTGCCAGCAGCTTGGAAAGGAGTACTGAAGCTTTCTTT,CASSLERSTEAFF
-,13,TRBJ1-1,TRBV6-5,-,TGTGCCAGCAGTTACTCACGGAACACTGAAGCTTTCTTT,CASSYSRNTEAFF